Presented here are 30 T cell receptor beta chains from one specimen sequenced in a study of cytomegalovirus exposure and HLA in healthy donors. Produced via immunoSEQ multiplex PCR; TCRdb's table is partial and in-frame only. The sample holds fewer than 120,000 clones; roughly 90% are singletons and the top ten take more than 1.4%. The sample taken for sequencing was PBMCs. The source is a woman aged 25 to 39 in good health and CMV-seropositive.

CDR3 nucleotides: TGTGCCAGCAGTTCGTCCGACATCTCCTACAATGAGCAGTTCTTC. Translating it yields CASSSSDISYNEQFF. J is TRBJ2-1 and V is TRBV28; no firm D call. Trimming stripped 4 bases from V and 0 bases from J, with 10 bases between. Germline lookup yields CDR1 MDHEN and CDR2 SYDVKM. CDR3 size: 15 residues.

This clone showed up just a few times. V and J are TRBV7-2 and TRBJ2-7; the D is unclear. The CDR3 runs 13 residues. Per the germline V gene, CDR1 is SGHTA and CDR2 is FQGNSA. V dropped 2 bases and J dropped 0 bases, with 5 bases sitting between them. The CDR3 here is CASSLFFSYEQYF. CDR3 DNA: TGTGCCAGCAGCTTATTCTTCTCCTACGAGCAGTACTTC.

V gene TRBV9 combines with J gene TRBJ1-4; maybe TRBD1 (6 bases). The germline CDR1 and CDR2 sequences are SGDLS and YYNGEE. Trimming removed 4 bases at V and 5 bases at J, with 15 bases between. The CDR3 runs 15 residues. CDR3 region: CASSIGGERNEKLFF. The CDR3 DNA sequence: TGTGCCAGCAGCATTGGGGGCGAGCGGAATGAAAAACTGTTTTTT.

This chain links TRBV2 with TRBJ1-2, with D perhaps matching TRBD1 (5 bases). In germline, CDR1 is SNHLY, CDR2 FYNNEI. V was pared by 7 bases and J by 4 bases, with 13 bases between. CDR3 length equals 13 residues. CDR3 protein: CASKEGRLYGYTF. The CDR3 region has the DNA TGTGCCAGCAAGGAGGGGAGACTCTATGGCTACACCTTC.

V gene TRBV30 combines with J gene TRBJ1-1; TRBD1 matches at 7 bases. The germline gives CDR1 GTSNPN, CDR2 SVGIG (reference sequence). The ends lost 0 bases at V and 5 bases at J; junction bases unmatched: 6. The CDR3 has 14 residues. The CDR3 DNA follows: TGTGCCTGGAGTGTAAACAGGGGTCGGACTGAAGCTTTCTTT. Translating gives CAWSVNRGRTEAFF.

V and J are TRBV4-3 and TRBJ1-5; D remains unclear. Trimming removed 0 bases from V and 3 bases from J, with 9 bases in between. The CDR3 length is 15 residues. The germline CDR1 and CDR2 sequences are LGHNA and YSLEER. CDR3 DNA sequence: TGCGCCAGCAGCCAAGATATTACAAACAATCAGCCCCAGCATTTT. Amino acid sequence: CASSQDITNNQPQHF.

CDR3 amino acids: CAWSLGSNQPQHF. The CDR3 DNA reads as TGTGCCTGGAGTCTCGGGAGCAATCAGCCCCAGCATTTT. The genes are TRBV30 and TRBJ1-5, with D unclear. Germline-derived CDR1 and CDR2 are GTSNPN and SVGIG (reference sequence). V lost 2 bases and J 1 base, leaving 6 bases between the germline ends. The CDR3 extends over 13 amino acids.

The CDR3 here is CASSSLRGTDTQYF. CDR3 DNA: TGTGCCAGCAGCAGCCTCAGGGGCACAGATACGCAGTATTTT. V gene TRBV11-2 combines with J gene TRBJ2-3, with a possible D match to TRBD1 (5 bases). Looked up from germline, CDR1 is SGHAT and CDR2 is FQNNGV. V was pared by 5 bases and J by 1 base, with 10 bases between. The CDR3 runs to 14 residues.

The V gene is TRBV2, the J gene TRBJ2-3, with 7 nucleotides matching TRBD1. Germline CDR1 is SNHLY and CDR2 is FYNNEI. With V trimmed by 4 bases and J by 3 bases, 10 bases remained unmatched. The CDR3 sequence is 16 residues long. CDR3 coding DNA: TGTGCCAGCAGTGGTTGGACAGGAGCTGGGACAGATACGCAGTATTTT. Translated: CASSGWTGAGTDTQYF.

V is TRBV28 and J is TRBJ1-5; maybe TRBD1 (5 bases). The CDR3 runs to 16 residues. CDR1 is MDHEN and CDR2 is SYDVKM in the germline V gene. Trimming stripped 6 bases from V and 1 base from J, with 16 bases between. CDR3 sequence: CASSPHQGGSNQPQHF. The CDR3 DNA sequence: TGTGCCAGCAGCCCTCATCAGGGTGGAAGCAATCAGCCCCAGCATTTT.

The chain combines TRBV5-1 with TRBJ1-4, with D perhaps TRBD1 (6 bases). V lost 3 bases and J lost 5, with 14 bases in between. Germline CDR1 SGHRS, CDR2 YFSETQ. This CDR3 has 15 residues. Written as DNA, the CDR3 is TGCGCCAGCAGCTCAAACAGGGCGCGAAATGAAAAACTGTTTTTT. Amino acids: CASSSNRARNEKLFF. Complete variable domain (other parts from reference TRBV5-1 and TRBJ1-4): KAGVTQTPRYLIKTRGQQVTLSCSPISGHRSVSWYQQTPGQGLQFLFEYFSETQRNKGNFPGRFSGRQFSNSRSEMNVSTLELGDSALYLCASSSNRARNEKLFFGSGTQLSVL.

This sequence joins TRBV18 and TRBJ1-1; the D gene is possibly TRBD1 (6 bases). Looked up from germline, CDR1 is KGHSH and CDR2 is LQKENI. V was pared by 3 bases and J by 1 base, with 15 bases between. This CDR3 is 16 amino acids long. CDR3 nucleotides: TGTGCCAGCTCACCCCCCAACAGGGCGACGAACACTGAAGCTTTCTTT. Protein sequence: CASSPPNRATNTEAFF.

The chain combines TRBV7-2 with TRBJ2-2; 7 nucleotides align to TRBD1. Germline V gene sequence: CDR1 SGHTA, CDR2 FQGNSA. The CDR3 totals 15 residues. The ends lost 6 bases at V and 0 bases at J; junction bases unmatched: 4. CDR3: CASRPGTANTGELFF. The CDR3 DNA reads as TGTGCCAGCAGGCCCGGGACAGCGAACACCGGGGAGCTGTTTTTT.

This chain connects TRBV4-3 to TRBJ1-2; D perhaps matches TRBD1 (6 bases). With 4 bases removed from V and 2 bases from J, the gap between germline ends came to 11 bases. The germline gives CDR1 LGHNA, CDR2 YSLEER. This CDR3 is 14 amino acids long. The CDR3 DNA follows: TGCGCCAGCAGCCCCACAGGGAGCAACTATGGCTACACCTTC. Its translation: CASSPTGSNYGYTF.

The gene calls are TRBV4-3 and TRBJ1-1; D may be TRBD1 (5 bases). Per germline, CDR1 LGHNA and CDR2 YSLEER. This CDR3 comprises 15 residues. Deletions cut 5 bases from V and 4 bases from J, with 17 bases between. CDR3 bases: TGCGCCAGCAGCTACGGGTGGGGAGGGACCACTGAAGCTTTCTTT. Translated, it gives CASSYGWGGTTEAFF.

The rearrangement joins TRBV19 to TRBJ2-3; 9 bases agree with TRBD2. CDR3 size: 16 residues. CDR1 LNHDA and CDR2 SQIVND come from the germline V gene (reference sequence). J was trimmed by 1 base and V by 5 bases; bases with no gene match: 7. The CDR3 loop is CASSPRLAAGTDTQYF. The CDR3 coding sequence is TGTGCCAGTAGTCCTCGACTAGCGGCAGGCACAGATACGCAGTATTTT.

V usage is TRBV19 and J usage is TRBJ1-2; maybe TRBD1 (6 bases). There are 15 residues in the CDR3. CDR1 is LNHDA, CDR2 SQIVND, per germline (reference sequence). Trimming stripped 3 bases from V and 5 bases from J, with 16 bases between. CDR3 nucleotide sequence: TGTGCCAGTAGTATGACAGGTGGAACGATATATGGCTACACCTTC. Residues: CASSMTGGTIYGYTF.

The chain employs TRBV2 and TRBJ2-3; 14 bases are a match to TRBD2. The CDR3 spans 15 residues. Losses at the gene ends were 7 bases for V and 6 bases for J; bases not matched to a gene: 6. Germline V gene lookup returns CDR1 SNHLY and CDR2 FYNNEI. The CDR3 DNA reads as TGTGCCAGCAACGGACTAGCGGGGGGCCTGGATACGCAGTATTTT. This translates into CASNGLAGGLDTQYF.

The chain's CDR3 is CAWRQKDGYTF. CDR3 DNA: TGTGCCTGGAGACAGAAGGATGGCTACACCTTC. The chain carries TRBV30 and TRBJ1-2; D call uncertain. The germline gives CDR1 GTSNPN, CDR2 SVGIG (reference sequence). The CDR3 is made up of 11 amino acids. The V end lost 3 bases, the J end lost 6 bases, and 8 bases lay between the germline ends.

The V gene is TRBV5-1, the J gene TRBJ2-1, with a possible D match to TRBD2 (6 bases). Trimming removed 0 bases from V and 5 bases from J, with 15 bases in between. Germline V gene sequence: CDR1 SGHRS, CDR2 YFSETQ. The CDR3 sequence is 16 residues long. The CDR3 region has the DNA TGCGCCAGCAGCTTGGACGGGGGAGTGGTCGACAATGAGCAGTTCTTC. Encoded protein: CASSLDGGVVDNEQFF.

The CDR3 loop is CASNQGAPGLAGINTGELFF. CDR3 DNA sequence: TGCGCCAGCAACCAAGGGGCACCTGGACTAGCGGGGATAAACACCGGGGAGCTGTTTTTT. The chain uses TRBV5-1 and TRBJ2-2; 12 bases agree with TRBD2. The CDR3 totals 20 residues. Germline-derived CDR1 and CDR2 are SGHRS and YFSETQ. J gave up 2 bases and V 6 bases, and 17 bases lay outside the gene matches.

The chain couples TRBV5-1 to TRBJ1-1; 7 nucleotides line up with TRBD1. V shed 5 bases and J 10 bases; nucleotides not matched to a gene: 5. Germline CDR1 and CDR2: SGHRS and YFSETQ. CDR3 length: 11 residues. The CDR3 sequence is CASRGDSGAFF. As DNA, the CDR3 is TGCGCCAGCAGGGGGGACAGTGGAGCTTTCTTT.

V and J are TRBV19 and TRBJ2-1; 7 nucleotides line up with TRBD2. The CDR3 length is 16 residues. Germline V CDR1 and CDR2: LNHDA, SQIVND (reference sequence). V shed 4 bases and J 2 bases; nucleotides not matched to a gene: 8. The DNA of the CDR3 is TGTGCCAGTAGTAGGGGGGGGACTGTGACCTACAATGAGCAGTTCTTC. Its protein is CASSRGGTVTYNEQFF.

The chain uses TRBV2 and TRBJ1-5; maybe TRBD1 (5 bases). V was pared by 1 base and J by 0 bases, with 19 bases between. This CDR3 is built from 19 residues. The germline gives CDR1 SNHLY, CDR2 FYNNEI. The CDR3 region is CASSEDGGALDYSNQPQHF. CDR3 coding DNA: TGTGCCAGCAGTGAAGACGGCGGGGCTTTAGACTATAGCAATCAGCCCCAGCATTTT. Combining the CDR3 with reference TRBV2 and TRBJ1-5 gives the whole variable domain EPEVTQTPSHQVTQMGQEVILRCVPISNHLYFYWYRQILGQKVEFLVSFYNNEISEKSEIFDDQFSVERPDGSNFTLKIRSTKLEDSAMYFCASSEDGGALDYSNQPQHFGDGTRLSIL.

The rearrangement links TRBV25-1 to TRBJ2-3; D is undetermined. This CDR3 spans 14 amino acids. Trimming left V 3 bases short and J 1 base short, with 8 bases between. Germline CDR1 MGHDK, CDR2 SYGVNS. The CDR3 DNA reads TGTGCCAGCAGTGAGGGTACAGGCACAGATACGCAGTATTTT. Protein sequence: CASSEGTGTDTQYF.

The chain links TRBV19 to TRBJ1-1; D is uncertain. V was trimmed by 11 bases and J by 10 bases, leaving 17 bases between them. This CDR3 has 11 residues. Germline assignment: CDR1 LNHDA and CDR2 SQIVND (reference sequence). The CDR3: CAAGDKNPAFF. The CDR3 nucleotides read TGTGCCGCCGGGGATAAAAACCCAGCTTTCTTT.

The genes are TRBV4-3 and TRBJ1-3; D is undetermined. Trimming cost V 5 bases and J 0 bases, with 14 bases left between them. Germline V gene sequence: CDR1 LGHNA, CDR2 YSLEER. The CDR3 covers 16 residues. The CDR3 DNA sequence: TGCGCCAGCAGCGAGGCGGTTATTACCTCTGGAAACACCATATATTTT. Protein sequence: CASSEAVITSGNTIYF.

Written as DNA, the CDR3 is TGTGCCAGCAGCCCCCGTCAGGGGGGTTACGAGCAGTACTTC. Protein: CASSPRQGGYEQYF. The chain uses TRBV7-9 and TRBJ2-7; weak D call: TRBD1 (7 bases). This CDR3 comprises 14 residues. CDR1 and CDR2 from the germline V gene are SEHNR and FQNEAQ (reference sequence). Between the trimmed V and J ends, which lost 5 bases and 4 bases, there was a span of 15 bases. The variable domain in full, completed from reference TRBV7-9 and TRBJ2-7, reads DTGVSQNPRHKITKRGQNVTFRCDPISEHNRLYWYRQTLGQGPEFLTYFQNEAQLEKSRLLSDRFSAERPKGSFSTLEIQRTEQGDSAMYLCASSPRQGGYEQYFGPGTRLTVT.

This clone was recorded only once. This chain joins TRBV5-6 and TRBJ1-6; D is perhaps TRBD1 (6 bases). The CDR3 covers 16 residues. CDR1 and CDR2 (germline): SGHDT, YYEEEE. Trimming left V 2 bases short and J 3 bases short, with 12 bases between. CDR3 bases: TGTGCCAGCAGCTTTAGACAGGACGGCTATAATTCACCCCTCCACTTT. As protein: CASSFRQDGYNSPLHF.

J is TRBJ2-3 and V is TRBV5-4; 9 nucleotides line up with TRBD2. Germline loops: CDR1 SGHNT, CDR2 YYREEE (reference sequence). Trimming removed 4 bases from V and 2 bases from J; junction bases left unmatched: 5. The CDR3 spans 15 residues. The CDR3 sequence: CASSIGGGATDTQYF. In DNA, the CDR3 is TGTGCCAGCAGCATTGGCGGGGGGGCCACAGATACGCAGTATTTT.